This T cell receptor (beta chain) was identified during a study of OX40 agonist ivuxolimab in advanced cancers. Study summary: Patients with prior anti-PD-1, anti-PD-L1 or anti-CTLA-4 therapy were eligible; roughly 41% had some.

Profiled with immunoSEQ multiplex PCR; TCRdb holds only in-frame clones, not every one. This sample has approximately 61,000 clones, with 80% to 95% found just once. Germline-derived CDR1 and CDR2 are SGHVS and FNYEAQ. CDR3 length: 13 amino acids. V lost 8 bases, J lost 2 bases, and 5 bases stayed unmatched. Autoimmune disease history or systemic immunosuppression led to patients being barred. The origin of this receptor is an adult with an advanced solid tumor such as melanoma, head and neck, liver or kidney cancer. The sequences come from CD4+ or CD8+ T cells sorted from blood, collected in a trial of the OX40 agonist ivuxolimab. This chain joins TRBV7-6 and TRBJ1-2, with 7 bases aligning to TRBD1. The CDR3 sequence: CASSAGQNYGYTF. CDR3 DNA sequence: TGTGCCAGCTCGGCGGGACAGAACTATGGCTACACCTTC.